This TCR beta chain stems from a study of shared clonotypes between healthy human individuals. All donors qualified as healthy HIV-negative adults and had experienced no recent acute infections or vaccinations. Subsets obtained from CD4+ cells comprised CD45RA+ naive and CD45RA-negative memory cells. On this clone: What it recognizes is unknown.

Study-level points and caveats: A limitation of the genetic and exposure-history diversity represented arose from few donors. Rarefaction showed sorted-subset sequencing was incomplete despite large depth.

Per the germline V gene, CDR1 is SQVTM and CDR2 is ANQGSEA. This CDR3 comprises 13 residues. The V end lost 6 bases, the J end lost 0 bases, and 11 bases lay between the germline ends. The protocol was immunoSEQ multiplex PCR, while the TCRdb copy is restricted to in-frame clones and leaves out a portion. The sample gives about 2.5 million clones, roughly 90% of which show up once; more than 0.35% is in the top ten. This clonotype was obtained from a young man in good health. Some clones in this sample may be carry-over from other donors' samples. Source material: naive CD4+ T cells from PBMCs. Subset meaning: CD45RA+ positively selected. V gene TRBV29-1 combines with J gene TRBJ1-1, with TRBD1 as a possible D gene (5 bases). The CDR3 DNA is TGCAGCGTAACCGACAGCTTGAACACTGAAGCTTTCTTT. It is translated as CSVTDSLNTEAFF.